This T cell receptor (beta chain) was sequenced in a study of regulatory T cells in long-lasting Graves disease. V gave up 7 bases and J gave up 9 bases, with 13 bases separating them. Germline CDR1 KGHDR, CDR2 SFDVKD. CDR3 length: 12 residues. HTBI primers from iRepertoire and Arm-PCR of CDR3 regions yielded the TCR beta libraries. TCRdb re-derived calls from the multiplex PCR reads in MiXCR, one entry per CDR3 protein. This table has some 400,000 distinct CDR3 sequences, under 15% appearing once. Documented time point: newly diagnosed GD, antithyroid drugs for less than 3 months. PBMC RNA served as the TCR library source. Many counts were recorded for this clonotype. This sample was shared with a second study, whose subject was T cells in Graves' hyperthyroidism and ophthalmopathy.

This sequence originates from a woman under 40 with Graves disease. Sequencing used peripheral blood mononuclear cells (PBMCs), obtained at new diagnosis, from a patient treated with antithyroid drugs. This chain joins TRBV24-1 and TRBJ2-3; D is unresolved. As DNA, the CDR3 is TGTGCCACCAGCTCGACGGCCACCACGCAGTATTTT. Amino acids: CATSSTATTQYF.